The 9 T cell receptor beta chains below were found in one sample sequenced in a study of blood T cells in healthy people across ages. Sample-barcoded 5' priming and a J-beta primer mix drove a second PCR of about 6 to 12 cycles. TCRdb reanalysed the 5' RACE reads using MiXCR and keeps one entry per CDR3 protein. The sample shows some 940,000 distinct CDR3 sequences, around 29% of them seen only once. The same sample was also used in a study of T cells of mothers and their children.

Sequencing was carried out using blood. The receptors shown here come from a woman between 40 and 55 years old in good health.

This clonotype was counted at least ten times. V usage is TRBV9 and J usage is TRBJ2-7; D call uncertain. The CDR3 has 14 amino acids. Germline CDR1 is SGDLS and CDR2 is YYNGEE. V lost 2 bases and J 3 bases, leaving 12 bases between the germline ends. The CDR3 reads CASSVDGSFYEQYF. The CDR3 DNA follows: TGTGCCAGCAGCGTCGATGGATCCTTCTACGAGCAGTACTTC.

The CDR3, as DNA: TGCGCCAGCAGCACAGGACAGGGCGCATCCTACGAGCAGTACTTC. Translation gives CASSTGQGASYEQYF. This chain links TRBV5-1 with TRBJ2-7, with TRBD1 matching over 8 bases. Germline lookup yields CDR1 SGHRS and CDR2 YFSETQ. Unmatched junction bases numbered 7, after V lost 4 bases and J lost 1 base. The CDR3 extends over 15 amino acids.

V is TRBV20-1 and J is TRBJ2-1; 9 bases match TRBD2. V lost 0 bases, J lost 5 bases, and 20 bases stayed unmatched. The CDR3 loop spans 20 amino acids. The V gene's germline CDR1 is DFQATT and CDR2 SNEGSKA (reference sequence). The CDR3 region has the DNA TGCAGTGCTAGAGATCCGAACCTATTTCAAACTAGCGGGCCAGACAATGAGCAGTTCTTC. Its protein is CSARDPNLFQTSGPDNEQFF.

This clonotype showed up many times. The J gene is TRBJ2-1, the V gene TRBV6-4, with D possibly called TRBD1 or TRBD2 (6 bases each). Germline V CDR1 and CDR2: MRHNA, SNTAGT. Trimming removed 1 base at V and 3 bases at J, with 10 bases between. The CDR3 contains 15 residues. The CDR3 coding sequence is TGTGCCAGCAGTGACTTGGGGGGCGACTACAATGAGCAGTTCTTC. It yields the protein CASSDLGGDYNEQFF.

As to this clonotype: A single base separates this from a much larger clone, so it may be a read error. The V and J genes are TRBV7-2 and TRBJ2-1; 14 nucleotides align to TRBD2. After removal of 2 bases from V and 11 bases from J, the junction contained 8 bases not matched to a gene. The CDR3 length is 16 residues. Germline assignment: CDR1 SGHTA and CDR2 FQGNSA. CDR3 sequence: CASSLWGTSGGNKQFF. The CDR3 DNA reads TGTGCCAGCAGCTTATGGGGGACTAGCGGGGGAAATAAGCAGTTCTTC.

V usage is TRBV15 and J usage is TRBJ1-4; the D gene is possibly TRBD1 (5 bases). The V end was cut by 0 bases, the J end by 0 bases, with 17 bases between. This CDR3 is 19 amino acids long. Germline V gene lookup returns CDR1 LNHNV and CDR2 YYDKDF (reference sequence). The DNA of the CDR3 is TGTGCCACCAGCAGAGATTACGGGACGGCAGCAGCAACTAATGAAAAACTGTTTTTT. Its translation is CATSRDYGTAAATNEKLFF. The full variable domain, completed using reference TRBV15 and TRBJ1-4, is DAMVIQNPRYQVTQFGKPVTLSCSQTLNHNVMYWYQQKSSQAPKLLFHYYDKDFNNEADTPDNFQSRRPNTSFCFLDIRSPGLGDTAMYLCATSRDYGTAAATNEKLFFGSGTQLSVL.

The gene calls are TRBV6-2 or TRBV6-3 and TRBJ2-5; D gene ambiguous. Trimming removed 6 bases at V and 1 base at J, with 12 bases between. Germline V lookup: CDR1 MNHEY, CDR2 SVGEGT. CDR3 length: 14 residues. The DNA for the CDR3 is TGTGCCAGCAGAGGCAGACCATTCCAAGAGACCCAGTACTTC. Translated: CASRGRPFQETQYF.

The chain is built from TRBV27 and TRBJ2-7; 9 bases are shared with TRBD1. The germline CDR1 and CDR2 sequences are MNHEY and SMNVEV (reference sequence). The CDR3 sequence is 16 residues long. Trimming cost V 6 bases and J 7 bases; bases outside gene matches: 16. The CDR3 nucleotides are TGTGCCAGCAGCCCACACAAACCGGGACAGGGAAGGGAGCAGTACTTC. This codes for CASSPHKPGQGREQYF.

This chain links TRBV2 with TRBJ1-1, with D perhaps TRBD1 (5 bases). CDR1 and CDR2 from the germline V gene are SNHLY and FYNNEI. This CDR3 comprises 17 residues. Trimming removed 7 bases from V and 1 base from J, with 22 bases in between. Written as DNA, the CDR3 is TGTGCCAGCAATCGGGGAGGGGCGACCCCCCCGAACACTGAAGCTTTCTTT. It is translated as CASNRGGATPPNTEAFF.